This T cell receptor (beta chain) was documented in a study of T cell changes during pregnancy in multiple sclerosis. Sequenced by immunoSEQ multiplex PCR; TCRdb stores in-frame clones only, minus some. The sample lists some 94,000 clones, approximately 90% occurring once. Germline values: CDR1 MNHEY, CDR2 SMNVEV (reference sequence). The CDR3 runs to 16 residues. The V gene end was trimmed by 2 bases and the J gene end by 5 bases; junction bases not matched to a gene: 7. This chain uses TRBV27 with TRBJ2-2, with TRBD2 matching 8 bases. The sequencing used peripheral blood, collected in the first trimester of pregnancy. The receptor comes from a female donor in good health, enrolled as a control in a pregnancy study. Here the CDR3 reads CASSLRLARGTGELFF. CDR3 DNA: TGTGCCAGCAGTTTACGACTAGCGCGGGGAACCGGGGAGCTGTTTTTT.